The 27 T cell receptor beta chains reported below all come from one sample, sequenced in a study of cytomegalovirus exposure and HLA in healthy donors. Use of 60 Vbeta and 13 Jbeta primers characterized the PCR. TCRdb keeps only in-frame clones here, not all; method: immunoSEQ multiplex PCR. The table shows around 150,000 clones, with around three quarters occurring only once. The specimen sequenced was PBMCs. The receptors were gathered from a man younger than 40 in good health and CMV-seronegative.

The J gene is TRBJ2-3, the V gene TRBV5-1, with 8 bases matching TRBD2. After removal of 2 bases from V and 5 bases from J, the junction contained 7 bases not matched to a gene. The CDR3 runs 15 residues. The germline CDR1 and CDR2 sequences are SGHRS and YFSETQ. CDR3 bases: TGCGCCAGCAGCTTTAGCGGGGTTTCTGGAGATACGCAGTATTTT. It specifies CASSFSGVSGDTQYF.

This chain uses TRBV5-1 with TRBJ1-2, with D uncertain. The CDR3 runs to 15 residues. V lost 1 base and J lost 0, with 10 bases in between. The germline V gene encodes CDR1 SGHRS and CDR2 YFSETQ. The CDR3 coding sequence is TGCGCCAGCAGCTTGAGTACAGCTCCTAACTATGGCTACACCTTC. Translation gives CASSLSTAPNYGYTF.

The table lists this clone with a count of one. V and J are TRBV27 and TRBJ2-1; TRBD2 might be the D (5 bases). CDR1 and CDR2 (germline): MNHEY, SMNVEV (reference sequence). Deletions cut 5 bases from V and 7 bases from J, with 15 bases between. This CDR3 is 14 amino acids long. The chain's CDR3 is CASSAGVGGNEQFF. CDR3 sequence (DNA): TGTGCCAGCAGTGCAGGTGTTGGAGGAAATGAGCAGTTCTTC.

The V gene is TRBV19, the J gene TRBJ1-5, with 7 bases aligning to TRBD1. J gave up 2 bases and V 6 bases, and 7 bases lay outside the gene matches. Germline CDR1 is LNHDA and CDR2 is SQIVND (reference sequence). The CDR3 runs 15 residues. The CDR3 reads CASSTTGDGNQPQHF. Here the CDR3 DNA reads TGTGCCAGTAGCACAACAGGGGACGGCAATCAGCCCCAGCATTTT.

The V gene is TRBV5-1, the J gene TRBJ2-7; TRBD2 matches 10 bases. CDR1 and CDR2 from the germline V gene are SGHRS and YFSETQ. The J segment lost 4 bases and the V segment lost 2 bases, leaving 6 bases of the junction unmatched. CDR3 length: 15 amino acids. The CDR3 coding sequence is TGCGCCAGCAGCTTAGAAGCGGGAGGGGTATACGAGCAGTACTTC. As protein: CASSLEAGGVYEQYF.

This clone was seen once. The gene calls are TRBV1 and TRBJ1-4; the D call of TRBD1 is as the table states it, not checked on the DNA. TRBV1 is a pseudogene locus. There are 17 residues in the CDR3. The CDR3 nucleotides are TGCACCAGCAGCCAGCCCTGGAGGACAGGGGGCTTTGAAAAACTGTTTTTT. Protein: CTSSQPWRTGGFEKLFF.

The J gene is TRBJ1-1, the V gene TRBV6-1; D is unclear. Germline assignment: CDR1 MNHNS and CDR2 SASEGT. CDR3 length equals 13 residues. With 2 bases removed from V and 2 bases from J, the gap between germline ends came to 6 bases. The CDR3 is CASSEWANTEAFF. The CDR3 DNA reads as TGTGCCAGCAGTGAATGGGCAAACACTGAAGCTTTCTTT.

The chain joins TRBV4-2 to TRBJ2-7; 9 bases match TRBD1. This CDR3 has 13 residues. Germline V gene lookup returns CDR1 LGHNA and CDR2 YNFKEQ. The J segment lost 6 bases and the V segment lost 5 bases, leaving 5 bases of the junction unmatched. CDR3 nucleotide sequence: TGTGCCAGCAGCGCATTACAGGGGGCCGAGCAGTACTTC. Amino acid sequence: CASSALQGAEQYF.

V gene TRBV4-1 combines with J gene TRBJ2-7; 7 positions match TRBD1. CDR1 and CDR2 from the germline V gene are MGHRA and YSYEKL. The V and J ends lost 2 bases and 7 bases, in that order; junction bases with no gene match: 11. The CDR3 sequence is 15 residues long. The CDR3 sequence is CASSQPTGRGKEQYF. The CDR3 DNA reads as TGCGCCAGCAGCCAACCGACAGGGCGTGGGAAAGAGCAGTACTTC.

This clone showed up just once. This sequence joins TRBV6-6 and TRBJ1-4; D is ambiguous. This CDR3 spans 10 amino acids. CDR1 is MNHNY and CDR2 is SVGAGI in the germline V gene (reference sequence). Trimming pared 6 bases from V and 8 bases from J, leaving 4 bases between. DNA for the CDR3: TGTGCCAGCAGACACGAAAAACTGTTTTTT. It specifies CASRHEKLFF.

The V gene is TRBV28, the J gene TRBJ2-4; 13 bases are shared with TRBD2. This CDR3 is 18 amino acids long. CDR1 MDHEN and CDR2 SYDVKM come from the germline V gene. The junction had 7 bases not matched to a gene; V was cut back by 5 bases and J by 0 bases. The CDR3 loop reads CASSLGTSGAVAKNIQYF. CDR3 bases: TGTGCCAGCAGTCTCGGGACTAGCGGGGCAGTAGCCAAAAACATTCAGTACTTC.

V usage is TRBV30 and J usage is TRBJ1-2, with 8 positions matching TRBD1. This CDR3 has 12 amino acids. Germline V gene lookup returns CDR1 GTSNPN and CDR2 SVGIG (reference sequence). As DNA, the CDR3 is TGTGCAAGTGGACAGGGCAACTATGGCTACACCTTC. Its translation: CASGQGNYGYTF.

This chain joins TRBV7-9 and TRBJ2-7, with a tentative D call TRBD2 (6 bases). Germline V gene sequence: CDR1 SEHNR, CDR2 FQNEAQ (reference sequence). The CDR3 contains 15 residues. V was clipped by 6 bases and J by 7 bases, with 22 bases between them. The DNA for the CDR3 is TGTGCCAGCAGTGCTAGTGGGGGACTCCCCTTGGAGCAGTACTTC. It specifies CASSASGGLPLEQYF.

The rearrangement links TRBV12-5 to TRBJ1-5; 9 bases agree with TRBD1. Losses at the gene ends were 5 bases for V and 0 bases for J; bases not matched to a gene: 8. This CDR3 spans 17 amino acids. Germline values: CDR1 LGHNT, CDR2 FRNRAP. DNA for the CDR3: TGTGCTAGTGGTCCGCTAGGGACAGGGATTAGCAATCAGCCCCAGCATTTT. Protein sequence: CASGPLGTGISNQPQHF.

The chain recombines TRBV15 with TRBJ1-6, with 11 positions matching TRBD1. Trimming cost V 0 bases and J 9 bases; bases outside gene matches: 7. Germline loops: CDR1 LNHNV, CDR2 YYDKDF (reference sequence). CDR3 size: 17 residues. CDR3 nucleotide sequence: TGTGCCACCAGCAGAGAGGACAGGGGGCTTAGTAGTTCACCCCTCCACTTT. This translates into CATSREDRGLSSSPLHF.

This chain links TRBV19 with TRBJ1-5; 7 positions match TRBD1. The junction had 5 bases not matched to a gene; V was cut back by 0 bases and J by 6 bases. The CDR3 runs to 15 residues. Germline V gene lookup returns CDR1 LNHDA and CDR2 SQIVND (reference sequence). The CDR3 loop is CASSIDKQGSQPQHF. The CDR3 nucleotides read TGTGCCAGTAGTATAGACAAACAGGGGAGTCAGCCCCAGCATTTT.

The rearrangement joins TRBV5-6 to TRBJ2-5; D possibly corresponds to TRBD1 (6 bases). Germline V gene sequence: CDR1 SGHDT, CDR2 YYEEEE. The CDR3 covers 13 residues. V was trimmed by 5 bases and J by 5 bases, leaving 13 bases between them. The CDR3 DNA follows: TGTGCCAGCAGTCCTACAGGGATGGAGACCCAGTACTTC. Encoded protein: CASSPTGMETQYF.

This clone was seen just once. This chain connects TRBV11-2 to TRBJ1-6; no clear D. Germline V gives CDR1 SGHAT, CDR2 FQNNGV. This CDR3 has 13 residues. The V end lost 6 bases, the J end lost 7 bases, and 10 bases lay between the germline ends. CDR3 region: CASSPAGNSPLHF. CDR3 bases: TGTGCCAGCAGTCCGGCGGGGAATTCACCCCTCCACTTT. The full variable domain, its missing parts supplied by reference TRBV11-2 and TRBJ1-6, is EAGVAQSPRYKIIEKRQSVAFWCNPISGHATLYWYQQILGQGPKLLIQFQNNGVVDDSQLPKDRFSAERLKGVDSTLKIQPAKLEDSAVYLCASSPAGNSPLHFGNGTRLTVT.

CDR3 in amino acids: CASSQGVNSGWSSYEQYF. The CDR3 DNA sequence: TGCGCCAGCAGCCAAGGTGTTAACAGCGGGTGGAGCTCCTACGAGCAGTACTTC. The chain links TRBV4-1 to TRBJ2-7; perhaps TRBD2 as D (6 bases). The CDR3 is 18 amino acids. Trimming took off 1 base at V and 0 bases at J, with 19 bases between the two ends. Germline assignment: CDR1 MGHRA and CDR2 YSYEKL.

This clone was counted a single time. The CDR3 DNA follows: TGTGCCAGCAGTGAAGAGGGGGGGATCTCCTACGAGCAGTACTTC. This gives the protein CASSEEGGISYEQYF. V is TRBV2 and J is TRBJ2-7, with D maybe TRBD2 (7 bases). The V gene's germline CDR1 is SNHLY and CDR2 FYNNEI. V lost 1 base to trimming and J lost 0 bases, with 10 bases between them. CDR3 length: 15 amino acids.

The chain joins TRBV28 to TRBJ1-5; D is perhaps TRBD1 (5 bases). Germline V lookup: CDR1 MDHEN, CDR2 SYDVKM. This CDR3 contains 14 residues. V dropped 6 bases and J dropped 3 bases, with 12 bases sitting between them. CDR3 sequence reads: CASRAGGSNQPQHF. CDR3 coding DNA: TGTGCCAGCAGGGCGGGGGGGTCCAATCAGCCCCAGCATTTT.

The gene calls are TRBV29-1 and TRBJ2-1; 8 bases match TRBD2. CDR1 and CDR2 (germline): SQVTM, ANQGSEA. Germline trimming cut 6 bases from V and 5 bases from J; bases unmatched to any gene: 6. This CDR3 has 13 amino acids. CDR3 sequence: CSVSSGQDNEQFF. The CDR3 DNA reads TGCAGCGTCTCTAGCGGGCAGGACAATGAGCAGTTCTTC.

A note on this clone: Other DNA sequences in this sample translate to the same CDR3. V is TRBV6-5 and J is TRBJ2-7, with a tentative D call TRBD1 (5 bases). The ends were cut back, 2 bases at V and 2 bases at J, with 10 bases in the middle. From germline, CDR1 is MNHEY and CDR2 SVGAGI. The length of the CDR3 is 14 residues. The CDR3 protein is CASSYGQGAYEQYF. The CDR3 coding sequence is TGTGCCAGCAGTTACGGGCAGGGTGCCTACGAGCAGTACTTC.

This sequence joins TRBV7-9 and TRBJ2-7, with D hard to call. The CDR3 covers 12 residues. V was clipped by 4 bases and J by 0 bases, with 4 bases between them. From germline, CDR1 is SEHNR and CDR2 FQNEAQ (reference sequence). The CDR3 spells CASSSSSYEQYF. CDR3 nucleotide sequence: TGTGCCAGCAGCTCCAGCTCCTACGAGCAGTACTTC.

The rearrangement uses TRBV6-6 and TRBJ1-5, with D possibly matching TRBD1 (5 bases). Looked up from germline, CDR1 is MNHNY and CDR2 is SVGAGI (reference sequence). CDR3 length: 15 residues. Trimming cost V 5 bases and J 4 bases, with 15 bases left between them. The CDR3 reads CASSATGGGNQPQHF. For the CDR3, the DNA is TGTGCCAGCAGTGCTACTGGCGGGGGGAATCAGCCCCAGCATTTT.

This clone was counted only a few times. The CDR3 nucleotides are TGTGCCAGCAGTTACGGGGCAGCGAACACCGGGGAGCTGTTTTTT. Translating gives CASSYGAANTGELFF. The chain joins TRBV6-5 to TRBJ2-2; weak D call: TRBD1 (5 bases). Trimming pared 2 bases from V and 0 bases from J, leaving 7 bases between. This CDR3 has 15 residues. CDR1 and CDR2 from the germline V gene are MNHEY and SVGAGI.

The chain combines TRBV15 with TRBJ1-4; D gene uncertain. V lost 0 bases and J 8 bases, leaving 13 bases between the germline ends. This CDR3 has 15 amino acids. CDR1 is LNHNV, CDR2 YYDKDF, per germline (reference sequence). The CDR3 spells CATSRDKASEEKLFF. The CDR3 DNA sequence: TGTGCCACCAGCAGAGATAAGGCGTCGGAGGAAAAACTGTTTTTT.